This entry lists 10 T cell receptor beta chains sequenced from one sample in a study of T-cell memory formation after mild COVID-19. Each CDR3 protein is one row after TCRdb ran MiXCR on the 5' RACE reads. The sample lists about 620,000 distinct CDR3 sequences; under 20% were seen once. The sequenced sample consisted of PBMCs or a T cell subset sorted from them (not recorded which). These receptors were collected from an adult woman who had mild COVID-19 (a few samples of this study predate the infection). Cell type and time point are not known.

This clonotype appeared a few times. The chain has TRBV12-3 or TRBV12-4 and TRBJ2-3, with a weak D call TRBD1 (5 bases). Trimming stripped 3 bases from V and 2 bases from J, with 9 bases between. CDR3 length: 14 amino acids. CDR3 protein: CASSFWGPTDTQYF. DNA of the CDR3: TGTGCCAGCAGTTTCTGGGGCCCCACAGATACGCAGTATTTT.

This clonotype was detected a few times. The chain couples TRBV3-1 to TRBJ1-3, with D uncertain. With 0 bases removed from V and 8 bases from J, the gap between germline ends came to 5 bases. Germline V gives CDR1 LGHDT, CDR2 YNNKEL (reference sequence). The CDR3 runs 12 residues. CDR3 coding DNA: TGTGCCAGCAGCCAAGATTCGTACACCATATATTTT. Its protein is CASSQDSYTIYF.

This clonotype has a count of ten or more. The V call is TRBV7-2, the J call TRBJ2-2; possibly TRBD1 for D (5 bases). Germline CDR1 is SGHTA and CDR2 is FQGNSA. V was trimmed by 2 bases and J by 10 bases, leaving 20 bases between them. The CDR3 sequence is 16 residues long. The CDR3 DNA is TGTGCCAGCAGCTTATATTTGACAGACCCGGATGAGGAGCTGTTTTTT. This encodes CASSLYLTDPDEELFF.

The chain couples TRBV2 to TRBJ1-5, with TRBD1 matching over 7 bases. The V gene end was trimmed by 7 bases and the J gene end by 5 bases; junction bases not matched to a gene: 5. This CDR3 contains 13 residues. Germline CDR1 and CDR2: SNHLY and FYNNEI. The CDR3 region has the DNA TGTGCCAGCACTCGGGACAGAGATCAGCCCCAGCATTTT. Protein product: CASTRDRDQPQHF.

The genes are TRBV5-4 and TRBJ1-1; the D gene is possibly TRBD1 (5 bases). The CDR3 has 14 amino acids. From germline, CDR1 is SGHNT and CDR2 YYREEE (reference sequence). The V end lost 2 bases, the J end lost 6 bases, and 14 bases lay between the germline ends. The CDR3 region is CASSFRDGAAEAFF. The CDR3 region has the DNA TGTGCCAGCAGCTTCCGGGACGGAGCCGCTGAAGCTTTCTTT. Based on the CDR3 plus reference TRBV5-4 and TRBJ1-1, the full variable domain is ETGVTQSPTHLIKTRGQQVTLRCSSQSGHNTVSWYQQALGQGPQFIFQYYREEENGRGNFPPRFSGLQFPNYSSELNVNALELDDSALYLCASSFRDGAAEAFFGQGTRLTVV.

The chain combines TRBV2 with TRBJ2-1; the D gene is possibly TRBD2 (5 bases). Trimming took off 6 bases at V and 0 bases at J, with 12 bases between the two ends. The CDR3 has 15 amino acids. Germline V CDR1 and CDR2: SNHLY, FYNNEI. The CDR3: CASRDGEPSYNEQFF. DNA for the CDR3: TGTGCCAGCAGAGACGGGGAACCCTCCTACAATGAGCAGTTCTTC.

V and J are TRBV7-8 and TRBJ1-3; D is possibly TRBD1 (6 bases). CDR1 is SGHVS, CDR2 FQNEAQ, per germline. V gave up 5 bases and J gave up 6 bases, with 14 bases separating them. The CDR3 covers 14 residues. In nucleotides, the CDR3 is TGTGCCAGCAGCATAGGGACAAGTCAAAACACCATATATTTT. Its translation is CASSIGTSQNTIYF. Drawing the rest from reference TRBV7-8 and TRBJ1-3, the complete variable domain is GAGVSQSPRYKVAKRGQDVALRCDPISGHVSLFWYQQALGQGPEFLTYFQNEAQLDKSGLPSDRFFAERPEGSVSTLKIQRTQQEDSAVYLCASSIGTSQNTIYFGEGSWLTVV.

The chain links TRBV19 to TRBJ1-1; TRBD1 is a possible D gene (5 bases). CDR3 length equals 15 residues. Germline CDR1 and CDR2: LNHDA and SQIVND (reference sequence). The V end lost 3 bases, the J end lost 4 bases, and 15 bases lay between the germline ends. CDR3 coding DNA: TGTGCCAGTAGTATGTCCGGGGACGGTAGCACTGAAGCTTTCTTT. It yields the protein CASSMSGDGSTEAFF.

This clonotype was picked up many times. The chain has TRBV7-2 and TRBJ2-3; D not resolved. Germline-derived CDR1 and CDR2 are SGHTA and FQGNSA. V lost 1 base and J lost 2, with 10 bases in between. The CDR3 spans 15 residues. The CDR3 coding sequence is TGTGCCAGCAGCTTAGACTTGCGCCTCACAGATACGCAGTATTTT. Amino acids: CASSLDLRLTDTQYF.

This clonotype has just a few counts. This sequence joins TRBV6-5 and TRBJ2-6; the match to TRBD1 covers 7 bases. There are 17 residues in the CDR3. Per germline, CDR1 MNHEY and CDR2 SVGAGI. J gave up 0 bases and V 8 bases, and 10 bases lay outside the gene matches. The CDR3 spells CASGRGQLTSGANVLTF. CDR3 in DNA: TGTGCCAGCGGAAGGGGACAGCTTACCTCTGGGGCCAACGTCCTGACTTTC.